The 32 T cell receptor beta chains below come from one sample, sequenced in a study of T-cell memory formation after mild COVID-19. TCRdb reprocessed the 5' RACE reads with MiXCR, giving one entry per CDR3 protein. The sample yields 30,000 to 45,000 distinct CDR3 sequences, over 10% seen once. The material sequenced was PBMCs or a T cell subset sorted from them (not recorded which). The receptors were gathered from a man aged 18 to 30 who had mild COVID-19 (a few samples of this study predate the infection). Cell type and time point are not known.

This clonotype was observed at least ten times. The gene calls are TRBV18 and TRBJ2-5; D not resolved. Germline CDR1 is KGHSH and CDR2 is LQKENI. The V end was cut by 1 base, the J end by 3 bases, with 6 bases between. The CDR3 consists of 13 residues. In nucleotides, the CDR3 is TGTGCCAGCTCACCACGGCAAGAAGAGACCCAGTACTTC. Translation: CASSPRQEETQYF.

This clonotype was recorded at least ten times. This rearrangement joins TRBV20-1 to TRBJ2-7; D is undetermined. The CDR3 loop spans 14 amino acids. Germline V gene lookup returns CDR1 DFQATT and CDR2 SNEGSKA (reference sequence). V lost 5 bases and J 0 bases, leaving 14 bases between the germline ends. The CDR3 DNA reads TGCAGTGCTCCGGATGTACCACACTCCTACGAGCAGTACGTC. Its translation: CSAPDVPHSYEQYV.

This clonotype was seen many times. The rearrangement uses TRBV3-1 and TRBJ2-7; 13 positions match TRBD2. Losses at the gene ends were 5 bases for V and 4 bases for J; bases not matched to a gene: 5. The germline V gene has CDR1 LGHDT and CDR2 YNNKEL (reference sequence). The CDR3 length is 15 residues. CDR3 amino acids: CASSWWTSGGYEQYF. The CDR3 nucleotides read TGTGCCAGCAGCTGGTGGACTAGCGGGGGTTACGAGCAGTACTTC.

This clonotype was observed many times. The chain combines TRBV7-2 with TRBJ2-7, with D possibly TRBD1 on 5 matching bases. Trimming removed 10 bases at V and 4 bases at J, with 20 bases between. CDR1 and CDR2 from the germline V gene are SGHTA and FQGNSA. The CDR3 consists of 14 residues. CDR3 sequence (DNA): TGTGCCACCCACCAAAGGGGCCCGCATTACGAGCAGTACTTC. Residues: CATHQRGPHYEQYF.

This clonotype was observed many times. This chain uses TRBV20-1 with TRBJ1-5; the D gene is possibly TRBD1 (5 bases). The CDR3 is 16 amino acids. V was trimmed by 0 bases and J by 3 bases, leaving 15 bases between them. Germline V lookup: CDR1 DFQATT, CDR2 SNEGSKA (reference sequence). DNA for the CDR3: TGCAGTGCTAGAGATGGTGGCAGGGCCTTCAATCAGCCCCAGCATTTT. It specifies CSARDGGRAFNQPQHF.

This clonotype came up a few times. This chain connects TRBV30 to TRBJ2-6; D tentatively reads TRBD1 or TRBD2 (7 bases each). The CDR3 consists of 15 residues. Trimming stripped 7 bases from V and 2 bases from J, with 15 bases between. Germline loops: CDR1 GTSNPN, CDR2 SVGIG (reference sequence). CDR3 protein: CASGEGATGANVLTF. CDR3 DNA: TGTGCCTCCGGGGAGGGGGCCACTGGGGCCAACGTCCTGACTTTC.

This clonotype was seen a handful of times. The chain uses TRBV28 and TRBJ1-6; a weak D match, TRBD1 (5 bases). The CDR3 is 15 residues long. V was shortened by 10 bases and J by 0 bases, with 13 bases between the two germline ends. Germline lookup yields CDR1 MDHEN and CDR2 SYDVKM. CDR3 protein: CATTRGGSYNSPLHF. The CDR3 DNA reads TGTGCCACAACTCGTGGGGGCTCCTATAATTCACCCCTCCACTTT.

This clonotype was seen many times. The gene calls are TRBV20-1 and TRBJ2-4; D gene ambiguous. The CDR3 runs 13 residues. CDR1 is DFQATT and CDR2 is SNEGSKA in the germline V gene (reference sequence). The CDR3 spells CSGSLPVENIQYF. CDR3 DNA: TGCAGCGGAAGCCTCCCCGTTGAAAACATTCAGTACTTC.

In its sample, this clonotype was seen many times. The chain carries TRBV12-3 or TRBV12-4 and TRBJ1-4, with 7 bases lining up with TRBD1. Trimming at V came to 6 bases and at J to 8 bases, leaving 9 bases not matched to a gene. This CDR3 has 14 amino acids. CDR3 sequence: CASRDNRGGEKLFF. The CDR3 DNA follows: TGTGCCAGCAGAGACAACAGGGGAGGCGAAAAACTGTTTTTT.

In its sample, this clonotype ranks as medium-sized. V usage is TRBV14 and J usage is TRBJ2-5; TRBD1 aligns across 7 bases. J lost 2 bases, V lost 1 base, and 1 base had no gene match. Germline V gene lookup returns CDR1 SGHDN and CDR2 FVKESK. The CDR3 has 14 amino acids. CDR3 DNA: TGTGCCAGCAGCCAAGGGGGACAGCAAGAGACCCAGTACTTC. It is translated as CASSQGGQQETQYF.

This clonotype was counted many times. V gene TRBV12-3 or TRBV12-4 combines with J gene TRBJ1-6; D not resolved. The CDR3 spans 12 residues. With 2 bases removed from V and 5 bases from J, the gap between germline ends came to 1 base. DNA of the CDR3: TGTGCCAGCAGTTTAAATAATTCACCCCTCCACTTT. Translation gives CASSLNNSPLHF.

This clonotype came up a few times. The chain carries TRBV4-2 and TRBJ2-3, with 11 bases that match TRBD1. CDR3 length: 19 amino acids. From germline, CDR1 is LGHNA and CDR2 YNFKEQ. V shed 0 bases and J 3 bases; nucleotides not matched to a gene: 11. The CDR3 sequence is CASSQDWTGGARVTDTQYF. The CDR3 coding sequence is TGTGCCAGCAGCCAAGATTGGACAGGGGGCGCGCGGGTAACAGATACGCAGTATTTT.

The sample holds many counts of this clonotype. The rearrangement uses TRBV5-4 and TRBJ1-4; 9 nucleotides align to TRBD1. CDR3 length: 16 residues. J gave up 6 bases and V 4 bases, and 10 bases lay outside the gene matches. From germline, CDR1 is SGHNT and CDR2 YYREEE (reference sequence). The CDR3 is CASSLREGQGYEKLFF. DNA of the CDR3: TGTGCCAGCAGCCTCCGCGAGGGACAGGGTTATGAAAAACTGTTTTTT.

This clonotype came up many times. The chain has TRBV6-2 or TRBV6-3 and TRBJ2-5, with D possibly being TRBD1 or TRBD2 (5 bases each). Between the trimmed V and J ends, which lost 2 bases and 5 bases, there was a span of 21 bases. CDR1 is MNHEY and CDR2 is SVGEGT in the germline V gene. This CDR3 is 17 amino acids long. DNA for the CDR3: TGTGCCAGCAGTTACCCCCTTGCGATGGGGACCGCGGAGACCCAGTACTTC. Translating it yields CASSYPLAMGTAETQYF.

This clonotype was detected a few times. The V gene is TRBV21-1, the J gene TRBJ2-7; the table calls TRBD2, which could not be checked here. TRBV21-1 represents a pseudogene. The CDR3 extends over 14 amino acids. The CDR3 DNA follows: TGTGCCAGCAGCCACGGACTAGCGGGATACGAGCAGTACGTC. Encoded protein: CASSHGLAGYEQYV.

This clonotype has a count of ten or more. The chain employs TRBV7-9 and TRBJ1-1; D unclear. CDR3 length: 15 amino acids. V lost 5 bases, J lost 1 base, and 14 bases lay in between. The germline CDR1 and CDR2 sequences are SEHNR and FQNEAQ (reference sequence). The CDR3 bases are TGTGCCAGCAGCCTCCGAGCAAGAACGAACACTGAAGCTTTCTTT. This codes for CASSLRARTNTEAFF.

This clonotype was observed many times. This sequence joins TRBV30 and TRBJ2-1; D perhaps matches TRBD1 (5 bases). The CDR3 length is 16 residues. Trimming pared 0 bases from V and 2 bases from J, leaving 14 bases between. Germline V gives CDR1 GTSNPN, CDR2 SVGIG (reference sequence). The CDR3 DNA reads as TGTGCCTGGAGTGTAAAGTGGGGCGAGGCCTACAATGAGCAGTTCTTC. Encoded protein: CAWSVKWGEAYNEQFF.

In DNA form, the CDR3 reads TGCGCCAGCCGCTCCAGCTACGAGCAGTACTTC. Translating it yields CASRSSYEQYF. The chain joins TRBV5-1 to TRBJ2-7; D is uncertain. The CDR3 runs 11 residues. V was clipped by 7 bases and J by 3 bases, with 8 bases between them. Germline V gene sequence: CDR1 SGHRS, CDR2 YFSETQ. The full variable domain, completed using reference TRBV5-1 and TRBJ2-7, is KAGVTQTPRYLIKTRGQQVTLSCSPISGHRSVSWYQQTPGQGLQFLFEYFSETQRNKGNFPGRFSGRQFSNSRSEMNVSTLELGDSALYLCASRSSYEQYFGPGTRLTVT.

This clonotype is a singleton in its sample. The CDR3 nucleotides are TGTGCCAGCAGGCCGGGGGGTACAGACATTCAGTACTTC. Protein product: CASRPGGTDIQYF. The chain combines TRBV7-2 with TRBJ2-4, with TRBD2 identical over 7 bases. Germline CDR1 SGHTA, CDR2 FQGNSA. The CDR3 contains 13 residues. V trimming: 6 bases; J trimming: 8 bases; junction bases outside the gene matches: 7.

As for this clonotype: This may be a read error, as it is one base from a much larger clone. The rearrangement links TRBV7-2 to TRBJ1-5; D is undetermined. The CDR3 totals 14 residues. The V gene lost 2 bases and the J gene lost 4 bases, with 9 bases spanning the gap. Germline values: CDR1 SGHTA, CDR2 FQGNSA. Here the CDR3 reads CASSLSVWNQPQHF. CDR3 coding DNA: TGTGCCAGCAGCTTATCTGTGTGGAATCAGCCCCAGCATTTT. The variable domain in full, with the rest retrieved from reference TRBV7-2 and TRBJ1-5, is GAGVSQSPSNKVTEKGKDVELRCDPISGHTALYWYRQSLGQGLEFLIYFQGNSAPDKSGLPSDRFSAERTGGSVSTLTIQRTQQEDSAVYLCASSLSVWNQPQHFGDGTRLSIL.

In this sample, this clonotype turned up many times. The chain joins TRBV4-1 to TRBJ2-1, with 7 bases identical to TRBD2. CDR1 is MGHRA, CDR2 YSYEKL, per germline. There are 16 residues in the CDR3. The ends lost 2 bases at V and 0 bases at J; junction bases unmatched: 4. The CDR3, as DNA: TGCGCCAGCAGCCAATTCAGCGGGGCCTCCTACAATGAGCAGTTCTTC. It yields the protein CASSQFSGASYNEQFF.

This clonotype was seen repeatedly, ten times or more. The gene calls are TRBV7-8 and TRBJ2-5, with 7 bases identical to TRBD2. From germline, CDR1 is SGHVS and CDR2 FQNEAQ. The J segment lost 5 bases and the V segment lost 5 bases, leaving 5 bases of the junction unmatched. The CDR3 has 13 amino acids. The CDR3 sequence: CASSPTSRETQYF. The CDR3 nucleotides read TGTGCCAGCAGCCCGACTAGCCGGGAGACCCAGTACTTC.

Many counts were recorded for this clonotype. This chain uses TRBV6-5 with TRBJ2-1, with TRBD2 identical over 9 bases. Germline CDR1 is MNHEY and CDR2 is SVGAGI. The CDR3 is 15 amino acids. The V segment lost 5 bases and the J segment 1 base; nucleotides outside the gene matches: 3. CDR3 DNA sequence: TGTGCCAGCAGTGAGAGCGGGGGGTCCTACAATGAGCAGTTCTTC. Translating gives CASSESGGSYNEQFF.

This clonotype was counted many times. The V and J genes are TRBV28 and TRBJ1-6; 11 positions match TRBD1. The V segment lost 4 bases and the J segment 9 bases; nucleotides outside the gene matches: 11. CDR1 and CDR2 from the germline V gene are MDHEN and SYDVKM. The length of the CDR3 is 17 residues. The chain's CDR3 is CASSYPQGTGGSSPLHF. The CDR3, as DNA: TGTGCCAGCAGTTACCCCCAAGGGACAGGGGGTTCTTCACCCCTCCACTTT.

This clonotype has a count of ten or more. This sequence joins TRBV12-3 or TRBV12-4 and TRBJ1-2; a possible D gene is TRBD1 (6 bases). Trimming pared 3 bases from V and 6 bases from J, leaving 29 bases between. CDR3 length equals 19 residues. The CDR3 region is CASSFSAPGADGGFNGYTF. Written as DNA, the CDR3 is TGTGCCAGCAGTTTCTCAGCTCCGGGGGCTGACGGGGGTTTTAATGGCTACACCTTC.

This clonotype was recorded at least ten times. This chain uses TRBV7-6 with TRBJ1-3; D is ambiguous. Trimming took 5 bases from V and 0 from J, leaving 14 bases between them. Germline V gives CDR1 SGHVS, CDR2 FNYEAQ. This CDR3 has 16 amino acids. The CDR3 here is CASSPVSVSSGNTIYF. CDR3 bases: TGTGCCAGCAGCCCCGTTTCAGTGTCCTCTGGAAACACCATATATTTT.

The sample holds many counts of this clonotype. The chain links TRBV20-1 to TRBJ1-2; perhaps TRBD1 as D (6 bases). The CDR3 length is 17 residues. Trimming removed 6 bases at V and 8 bases at J, with 31 bases between. Germline CDR1 DFQATT, CDR2 SNEGSKA (reference sequence). This CDR3 is CSAVQGHSVQPTEGYTF. CDR3 nucleotide sequence: TGCAGTGCCGTACAGGGACACTCCGTCCAACCGACGGAGGGCTACACCTTC.

This chain connects TRBV7-2 to TRBJ2-4; 8 bases map to TRBD1. The ends lost 4 bases at V and 7 bases at J; junction bases unmatched: 6. Germline V lookup: CDR1 SGHTA, CDR2 FQGNSA. This CDR3 contains 14 residues. The CDR3 bases are TGTGCCAGCAGCTCATTTACAGGGGGTAACATTCAGTACTTC. Translation gives CASSSFTGGNIQYF.

There are many counts of this clonotype. This chain links TRBV4-2 with TRBJ1-5; 8 positions agree with TRBD1. CDR3 length: 17 residues. V lost 4 bases to trimming and J lost 0 bases; unmatched junction nucleotides: 8. Germline V gene data show CDR1 as LGHNA and CDR2 as YNFKEQ. This CDR3 is CASSPFQGAHSNQPQHF. The CDR3 coding sequence is TGTGCCAGCAGCCCTTTTCAGGGGGCGCATAGCAATCAGCCCCAGCATTTT.

This clonotype was counted at least ten times. The chain has TRBV4-2 and TRBJ1-1; D remains ambiguous. V dropped 1 base and J dropped 13 bases, with 25 bases sitting between them. This CDR3 comprises 16 residues. Germline values: CDR1 LGHNA, CDR2 YNFKEQ. The CDR3 region is CASSQARFEVGKRDFF. CDR3 nucleotides: TGTGCCAGCAGCCAAGCAAGGTTCGAGGTTGGGAAAAGGGATTTCTTT.

This clonotype was detected many times. The chain couples TRBV11-2 to TRBJ1-5; D is perhaps TRBD1 (5 bases). V lost 5 bases, J lost 4 bases, and 9 bases lay in between. CDR1 is SGHAT, CDR2 FQNNGV, per germline. This CDR3 has 13 residues. The chain's CDR3 is CASSQQANQPQHF. CDR3 DNA sequence: TGTGCCAGCAGCCAACAGGCTAATCAGCCCCAGCATTTT.

There are many counts of this clonotype. The chain has TRBV7-3 and TRBJ2-1; TRBD2 might be the D (6 bases). V was pared by 5 bases and J by 4 bases, with 9 bases between. CDR3 length: 13 amino acids. Germline CDR1 and CDR2: SGHTA and FQGTGA. CDR3 bases: TGTGCCAGCAGCCAGGACTATTACAATGAGCAGTTCTTC. This translates into CASSQDYYNEQFF.